The TCR beta chain described here comes from a study of CD8 T cells in ankylosing spondylitis. Each CDR3 protein is one row after TCRdb ran MiXCR on the 5' RACE reads. The profile shows roughly 670,000 distinct CDR3 sequences, around 17% of them singletons. The CDR3 contains 18 residues. V was clipped by 1 base and J by 6 bases, with 21 bases between them. Details on this clonotype: Its antigen remains unidentified.

Overall study results and limits: What appeared characteristic of ankylosing spondylitis blood was a TCR beta motif of under 10 highly homologous variants. Matched ankylosing spondylitis synovial fluid reportedly contained a significantly enriched population of disease-linked clones.

Sample: blood, either unsorted or a sorted T cell fraction (not recorded which). The clonotype originates from a male donor with ankylosing spondylitis. The chain is built from TRBV12-3 or TRBV12-4 and TRBJ1-4; D remains unclear. The CDR3 is CASSLGTEVSVGYEKLFF. Here the CDR3 DNA reads TGTGCCAGCAGTTTAGGGACGGAAGTAAGCGTGGGTTATGAAAAACTGTTTTTT.